This T cell receptor (beta chain) was sequenced in a study of control samples from healthy donors and cancer patients. Here immunoSEQ multiplex PCR was the method, and the copy in TCRdb shows in-frame clones only, minus some. The sample shows around 28,000 clones, around 90% of them seen only once. This clone was counted between two and nine times. V lost 0 bases, J lost 1 base, and 9 bases lay in between. Germline V lookup: CDR1 SGHVS, CDR2 FQNEAQ. This CDR3 spans 15 amino acids. Sequenced input: PBMCs. The J gene is TRBJ2-5, the V gene TRBV7-8; D is perhaps TRBD1 (6 bases). This clonotype was obtained from a man aged 45-60 years with lung cancer. CDR3 coding DNA: TGTGCCAGCAGCTTAGCTTCAGGGGTCCAAGAGACCCAGTACTTC. It encodes CASSLASGVQETQYF.